The rows below give T cell receptor beta chains drawn from one sample of a study of shared clonotypes between healthy human individuals. Libraries were prepared by immunoSEQ multiplex PCR; TCRdb keeps only in-frame clonotypes and omits some of them. The sample yields 2 million to 2.5 million clones, roughly 92% seen once. The source material was naive CD4+ T cells from PBMCs. The receptors derive from a man between 18 and 35 years old in good health. Some clones in this sample may be carry-over from other donors' samples. Each CDR3 is given with its conserved first and last residue. Each record gives: V gene, D gene, J gene, CDR3 length, clone size, CDR3 protein, CDR3 DNA. The D gene is left open where the match is weak. Expanded clones are given a class, and other clones once, few, many or no size at all.

TRBV5-1,NA,TRBJ2-5,14,once,CASSLAGGEETQYF,TGCGCCAGCAGCTTGGCCGGGGGTGAAGAGACCCAGTACTTC
TRBV28,TRBD1,TRBJ2-5,16,once,CASSPAEDRLGETQYF,TGTGCCAGCAGTCCCGCCGAGGACAGGCTGGGAGAGACCCAGTACTTC
TRBV7-9,TRBD2,TRBJ2-5,15,NA,CASRKLAGLGETQYF,TGTGCCAGCAGAAAACTAGCGGGGCTGGGGGAGACCCAGTACTTC
TRBV5-1,NA,TRBJ2-3,16,NA,CASSPEGLPVTDTQYF,TGCGCCAGCAGCCCGGAGGGACTCCCAGTCACAGATACGCAGTATTTT
TRBV6-6,TRBD1,TRBJ2-4,14,NA,CASSSRDSKNIQYF,TGTGCCAGCAGTAGCCGGGACAGCAAGAACATTCAGTACTTC
TRBV7-8,TRBD1,TRBJ2-5,15,NA,CASSLGQGAVETQYF,TGTGCCAGCAGCTTAGGACAGGGGGCAGTGGAGACCCAGTACTTC
TRBV6-5,TRBD2,TRBJ2-7,14,NA,CASSPSGNSYEQYF,TGTGCCAGCAGTCCCAGCGGGAACTCCTACGAGCAGTACTTC
TRBV5-1,NA,TRBJ2-2,15,NA,CASSDDITNTGELFF,TGCGCCAGCAGCGATGACATAACGAACACCGGGGAGCTGTTTTTT
TRBV5-6,NA,TRBJ2-7,16,once,CASSLVLGDSSYEQYF,TGTGCCAGCAGCTTGGTTCTCGGAGATAGCTCCTACGAGCAGTACTTC
TRBV7-3,NA,TRBJ2-2,16,NA,CASSLMAAANTGELFF,TGTGCCAGCAGCTTAATGGCAGCCGCGAACACCGGGGAGCTGTTTTTT
TRBV6-5,NA,TRBJ1-2,14,NA,CASRLRRGLGGYTF,TGTGCCAGCAGACTACGCCGGGGCTTAGGCGGCTACACCTTC
TRBV27,TRBD2,TRBJ2-1,15,once,CASQKLANSYNEQFF,TGTGCCAGCCAAAAACTAGCGAACTCCTACAATGAGCAGTTCTTC
TRBV30,TRBD1,TRBJ2-2,14,NA,CAWGMGQFTGELFF,TGTGCCTGGGGTATGGGACAGTTCACCGGGGAGCTGTTTTTT
TRBV2,NA,TRBJ2-7,12,NA,CASRGGTYEQYF,TGTGCCAGCAGGGGCGGCACCTACGAGCAGTACTTC
TRBV10-3,TRBD2,TRBJ2-3,15,NA,CAIRAARESTDTQYF,TGTGCCATCAGAGCGGCGCGGGAGAGCACAGATACGCAGTATTTT
TRBV29-1,NA,TRBJ1-1,13,few,CSVALQTYTEAFF,TGCAGCGTTGCGTTGCAGACCTACACTGAAGCTTTCTTT